This TCR beta chain is drawn from a study of blood T cells in healthy people across ages. Each sample yielded at least 7 million isolated PBMCs. Germline V CDR1 and CDR2: SEHNR, FQNEAQ (reference sequence). Trimming took 7 bases from V and 0 from J, leaving 9 bases between them. The CDR3 runs to 14 residues. A second roughly 6 to 12 cycle PCR used barcoded and J-beta primers. TCRdb redid the calling of the 5' RACE reads with MiXCR, one entry per CDR3 protein. The repertoire has around 1,000,000 distinct CDR3 sequences, roughly two fifths of them found once; the top ten carry about an eighth. This clonotype was seen a handful of times.

The gene calls are TRBV7-9 and TRBJ1-4; no clear D gene. The source is a man aged 18 to 30 in good health. Sequencing was carried out using blood. The CDR3 protein is CASTDGSTNEKLFF. CDR3 sequence (DNA): TGTGCCAGCACCGACGGCTCAACTAATGAAAAACTGTTTTTT. Full variable domain (missing parts from reference TRBV7-9 and TRBJ1-4): DTGVSQNPRHKITKRGQNVTFRCDPISEHNRLYWYRQTLGQGPEFLTYFQNEAQLEKSRLLSDRFSAERPKGSFSTLEIQRTEQGDSAMYLCASTDGSTNEKLFFGSGTQLSVL.